This paragraph reports one T cell receptor beta chain. This entry is derived from a study of T cells in Graves' hyperthyroidism and ophthalmopathy. The TCR beta CDR3 regions underwent amplification using RNA transcripts as the source. A first-round RT-PCR of the TCR CDR3 used the HTBI primer set. One entry per CDR3 protein, called by TCRdb with MiXCR from the multiplex PCR reads. This table has about 520,000 distinct CDR3 sequences, roughly a quarter appearing once. Germline lookup yields CDR1 MGHRA and CDR2 YSYEKL. The CDR3 has 14 residues. J gave up 10 bases and V 1 base, and 8 bases lay outside the gene matches. The authors took PBMCs from 8.5 to 10 ml fresh peripheral blood.

The material sequenced was blood. J is TRBJ1-1 and V is TRBV4-1, with TRBD1 matching over 8 bases. This sequence originates from a woman aged 30 to 39 with Graves' ophthalmopathy. In nucleotides, the CDR3 is TGCGCCAGCAGCCAAGTACTGGCAGGGGGCGGAGCTTTCTTT. This translates into CASSQVLAGGGAFF.